This paragraph reports one T cell receptor beta chain. No antigen is known for it. This entry is derived from a study of cytomegalovirus exposure and HLA in healthy donors. Study outcomes and limitations: A later analysis appeared to link common viral pathogens to several of the most significant clusters.

Every donor was a healthy person donating bone marrow. CDR1 and CDR2 from the germline V gene are SEHNR and FQNEAQ (reference sequence). The CDR3 spans 15 residues. Deletions cut 5 bases from V and 2 bases from J, with 14 bases between. PCR primers comprised 60 Vbeta and 13 Jbeta primers. Data came from immunoSEQ multiplex PCR; TCRdb stores just in-frame clones and leaves some out. The sample consists of roughly 200,000 clones, over 75% of them appearing once. V is TRBV7-9 and J is TRBJ2-3; D ambiguous. Input material: PBMCs. This clonotype was obtained from a woman between 45 and 60 years old in good health and CMV-seronegative. The chain's CDR3 is CASSVVSANTDTQYF. CDR3 DNA sequence: TGTGCCAGCAGCGTCGTGAGCGCGAACACAGATACGCAGTATTTT.